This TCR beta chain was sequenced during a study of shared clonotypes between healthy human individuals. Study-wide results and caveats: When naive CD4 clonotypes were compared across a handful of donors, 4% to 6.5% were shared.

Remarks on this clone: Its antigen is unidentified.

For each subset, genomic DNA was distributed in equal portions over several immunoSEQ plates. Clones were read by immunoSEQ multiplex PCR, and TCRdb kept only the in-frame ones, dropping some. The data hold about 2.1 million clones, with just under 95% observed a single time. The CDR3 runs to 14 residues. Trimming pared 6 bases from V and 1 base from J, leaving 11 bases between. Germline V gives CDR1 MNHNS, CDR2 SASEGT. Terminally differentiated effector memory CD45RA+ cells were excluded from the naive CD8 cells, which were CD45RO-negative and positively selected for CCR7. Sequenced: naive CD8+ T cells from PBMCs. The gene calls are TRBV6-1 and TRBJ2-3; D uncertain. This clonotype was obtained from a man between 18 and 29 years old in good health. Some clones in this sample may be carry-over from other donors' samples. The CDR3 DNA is TGTGCCAGCAGCCCGACGGCTCGCACAGATACGCAGTATTTT. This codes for CASSPTARTDTQYF.